This T cell receptor beta chain emerged from a study of shared clonotypes between healthy human individuals. TCRdb keeps only in-frame clones here, not all; method: immunoSEQ multiplex PCR. Here the sample spans approximately 600,000 clones, 90% to 95% being singletons. V lost 3 bases to trimming and J lost 1 base, with 15 bases between them. Germline loops: CDR1 MNHNS, CDR2 SASEGT. The CDR3 has 16 amino acids. Only one count was recorded for this clone. Its antigen is currently unknown. CD8 cells classed as naive were CD45RO-negative and positively selected for CCR7, excluding terminally differentiated effector memory CD45RA+ cells. Recent vaccinations or acute infections were absent in the healthy HIV-negative adult donors. Study-wide points: The generation probabilities recorded for non-shared clonotypes fell below those of clonotypes shared by all four donors. Represented diversity (both genetic and exposure-history) was limited by the small number of donors.

This TCR derives from a young woman in good health. Sequencing was done on a sample of naive CD8+ T cells sorted from blood. The chain is built from TRBV6-1 and TRBJ1-2, with no clear D. The CDR3 DNA follows: TGTGCCAGCAGTGACCGTGGCAGTACAGTTAACTATGGCTACACCTTC. It encodes CASSDRGSTVNYGYTF.